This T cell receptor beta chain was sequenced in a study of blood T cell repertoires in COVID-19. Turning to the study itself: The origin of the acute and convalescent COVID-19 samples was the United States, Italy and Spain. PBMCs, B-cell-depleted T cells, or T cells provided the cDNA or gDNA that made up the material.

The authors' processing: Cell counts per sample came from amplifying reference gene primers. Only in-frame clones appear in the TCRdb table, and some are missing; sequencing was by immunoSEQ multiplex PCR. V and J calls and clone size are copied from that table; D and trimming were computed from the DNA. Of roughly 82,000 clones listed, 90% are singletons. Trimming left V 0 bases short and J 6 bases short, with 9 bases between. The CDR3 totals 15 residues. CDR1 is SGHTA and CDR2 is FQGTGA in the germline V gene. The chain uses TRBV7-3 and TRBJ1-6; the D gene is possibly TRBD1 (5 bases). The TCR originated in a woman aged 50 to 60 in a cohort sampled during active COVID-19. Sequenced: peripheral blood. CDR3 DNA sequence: TGTGCCAGCAGCTTAACGGGGAGGGGTAATTCACCCCTCCACTTT. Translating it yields CASSLTGRGNSPLHF. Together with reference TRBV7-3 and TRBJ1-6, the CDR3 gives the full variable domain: GAGVSQTPSNKVTEKGKYVELRCDPISGHTALYWYRQSLGQGPEFLIYFQGTGAADDSGLPNDRFFAVRPEGSVSTLKIQRTERGDSAVYLCASSLTGRGNSPLHFGNGTRLTVT.